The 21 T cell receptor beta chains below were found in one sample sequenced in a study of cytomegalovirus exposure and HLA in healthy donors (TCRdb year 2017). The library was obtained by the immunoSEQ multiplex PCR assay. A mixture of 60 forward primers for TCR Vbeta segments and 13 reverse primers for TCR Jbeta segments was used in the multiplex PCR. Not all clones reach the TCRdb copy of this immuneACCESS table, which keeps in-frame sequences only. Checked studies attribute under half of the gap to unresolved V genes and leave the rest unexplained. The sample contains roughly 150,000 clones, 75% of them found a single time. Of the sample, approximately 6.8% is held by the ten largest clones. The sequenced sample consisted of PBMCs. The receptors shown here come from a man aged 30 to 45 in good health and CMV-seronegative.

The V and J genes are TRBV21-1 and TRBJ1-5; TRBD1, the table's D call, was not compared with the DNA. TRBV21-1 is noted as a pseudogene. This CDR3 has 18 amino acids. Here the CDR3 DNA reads TGTGCCAGCAGCAAAGCGCCTCCGGGACAAAACTCGAGTCAGCCCCAGCATTTT. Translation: CASSKAPPGQNSSQPQHF.

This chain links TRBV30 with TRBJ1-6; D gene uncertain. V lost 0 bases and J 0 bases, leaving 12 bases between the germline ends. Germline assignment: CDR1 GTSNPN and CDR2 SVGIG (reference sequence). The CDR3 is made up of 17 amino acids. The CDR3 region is CAWSVSGSGSYNSPLHF. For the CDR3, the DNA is TGTGCCTGGAGTGTAAGTGGCTCTGGCTCCTATAATTCACCCCTCCACTTT.

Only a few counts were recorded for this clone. This CDR3 reads CASSLEQGIQYEQYF. CDR3 nucleotides: TGTGCCAGCAGCTTAGAACAGGGGATACAGTACGAGCAGTACTTC. The chain recombines TRBV7-9 with TRBJ2-7, with 7 bases fitting TRBD1. CDR1 is SEHNR and CDR2 is FQNEAQ in the germline V gene (reference sequence). With V trimmed by 1 base and J by 4 bases, 7 bases remained unmatched. The CDR3 is 15 amino acids.

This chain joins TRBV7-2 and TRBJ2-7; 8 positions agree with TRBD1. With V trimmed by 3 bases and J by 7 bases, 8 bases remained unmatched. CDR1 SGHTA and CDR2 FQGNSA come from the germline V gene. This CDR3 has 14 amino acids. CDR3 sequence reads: CASSFTGGSREQYF. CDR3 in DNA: TGTGCCAGCAGCTTCACAGGGGGGTCTCGGGAGCAGTACTTC.

CDR3 sequence: CASRGGATNEKLFF. The DNA of the CDR3 is TGCGCCAGCAGGGGGGGAGCAACTAATGAAAAACTGTTTTTT. The rearrangement links TRBV5-1 to TRBJ1-4; D possibly corresponds to TRBD1 (5 bases). V was shortened by 5 bases and J by 0 bases, with 8 bases between the two germline ends. Germline V gene data show CDR1 as SGHRS and CDR2 as YFSETQ. The CDR3 length is 14 residues.

CDR3 sequence: CASSPLRDLDTGELFF. The CDR3 nucleotides are TGTGCCAGCAGTCCCCTCAGGGATTTGGACACCGGGGAGCTGTTTTTT. V is TRBV28 and J is TRBJ2-2, with a possible D match to TRBD1 (5 bases). Per germline, CDR1 MDHEN and CDR2 SYDVKM. The V gene lost 5 bases and the J gene lost 3 bases, with 16 bases spanning the gap. The CDR3 totals 16 residues.

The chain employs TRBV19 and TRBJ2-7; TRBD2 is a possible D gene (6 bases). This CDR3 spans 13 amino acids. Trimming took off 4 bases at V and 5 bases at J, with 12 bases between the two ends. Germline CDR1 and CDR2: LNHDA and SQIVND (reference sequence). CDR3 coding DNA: TGTGCCAGTAGTACCCGCGGGGCCGACGAGCAGTACTTC. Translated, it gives CASSTRGADEQYF.

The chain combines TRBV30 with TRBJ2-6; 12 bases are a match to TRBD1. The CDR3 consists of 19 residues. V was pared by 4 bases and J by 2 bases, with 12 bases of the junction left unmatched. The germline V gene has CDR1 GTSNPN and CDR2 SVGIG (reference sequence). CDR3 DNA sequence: TGTGCCTGGACCAATACGGGTGGGACAGGGGGCCCTGGGGCCAACGTCCTGACTTTC. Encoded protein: CAWTNTGGTGGPGANVLTF.

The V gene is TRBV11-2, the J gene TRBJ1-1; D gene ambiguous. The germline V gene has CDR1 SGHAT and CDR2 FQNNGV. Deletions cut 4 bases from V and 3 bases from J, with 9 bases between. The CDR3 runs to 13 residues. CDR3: CASSSYMHTEAFF. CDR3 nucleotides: TGTGCCAGCAGCTCATACATGCACACTGAAGCTTTCTTT.

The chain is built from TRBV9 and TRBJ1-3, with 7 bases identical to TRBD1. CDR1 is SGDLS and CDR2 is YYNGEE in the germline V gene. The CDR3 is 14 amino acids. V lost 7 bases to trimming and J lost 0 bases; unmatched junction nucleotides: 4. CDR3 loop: CASSQGGSGNTIYF. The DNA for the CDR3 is TGTGCCAGCTCGCAGGGGGGCTCTGGAAACACCATATATTTT.

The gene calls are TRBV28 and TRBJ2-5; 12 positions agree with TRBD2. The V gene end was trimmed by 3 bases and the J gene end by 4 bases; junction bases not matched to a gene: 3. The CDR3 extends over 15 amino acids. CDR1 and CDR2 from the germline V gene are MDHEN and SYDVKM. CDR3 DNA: TGTGCCAGCAGTTTTAGACTAGCGGGGGTAGAGACCCAGTACTTC. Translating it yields CASSFRLAGVETQYF.

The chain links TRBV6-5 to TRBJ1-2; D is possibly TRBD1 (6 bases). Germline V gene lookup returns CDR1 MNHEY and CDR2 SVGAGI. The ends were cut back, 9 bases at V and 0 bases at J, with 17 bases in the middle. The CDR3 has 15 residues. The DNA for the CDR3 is TGTGCCAGTGGGCCCGGGACAAACTCTAACTATGGCTACACCTTC. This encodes CASGPGTNSNYGYTF.

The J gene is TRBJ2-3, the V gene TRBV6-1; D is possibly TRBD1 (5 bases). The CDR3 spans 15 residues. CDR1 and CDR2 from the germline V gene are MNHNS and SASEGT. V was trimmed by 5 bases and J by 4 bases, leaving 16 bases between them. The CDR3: CASSFPAGIADTQYF. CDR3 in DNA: TGTGCCAGCAGTTTCCCCGCAGGGATCGCAGATACGCAGTATTTT.

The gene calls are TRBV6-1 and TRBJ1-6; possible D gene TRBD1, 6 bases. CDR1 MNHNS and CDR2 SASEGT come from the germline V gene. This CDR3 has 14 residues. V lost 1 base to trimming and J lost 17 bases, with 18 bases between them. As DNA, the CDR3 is TGTGCCAGCAGTGAAGGGCAGGGGCTTAAGGTCATCCACTTT. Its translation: CASSEGQGLKVIHF.

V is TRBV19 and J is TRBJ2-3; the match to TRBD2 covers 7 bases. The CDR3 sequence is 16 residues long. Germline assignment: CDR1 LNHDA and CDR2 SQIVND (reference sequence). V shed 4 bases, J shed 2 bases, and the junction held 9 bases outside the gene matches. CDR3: CASSSLADPFTDTQYF. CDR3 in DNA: TGTGCCAGTAGTAGTCTAGCGGATCCCTTCACAGATACGCAGTATTTT.

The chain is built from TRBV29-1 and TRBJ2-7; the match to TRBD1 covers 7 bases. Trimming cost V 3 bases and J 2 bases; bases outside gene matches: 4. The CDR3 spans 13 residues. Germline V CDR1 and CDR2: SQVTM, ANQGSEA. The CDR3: CSVEGTAPYEQYF. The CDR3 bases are TGCAGCGTTGAGGGGACAGCGCCCTACGAGCAGTACTTC.

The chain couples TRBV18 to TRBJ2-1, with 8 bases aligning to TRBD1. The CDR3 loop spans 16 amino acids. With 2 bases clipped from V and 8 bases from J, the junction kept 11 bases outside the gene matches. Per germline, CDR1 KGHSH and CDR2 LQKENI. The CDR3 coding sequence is TGTGCCAGCTCACCATCGGGACAGGCCCTAGTGCATGAGCAGTTCTTC. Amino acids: CASSPSGQALVHEQFF.

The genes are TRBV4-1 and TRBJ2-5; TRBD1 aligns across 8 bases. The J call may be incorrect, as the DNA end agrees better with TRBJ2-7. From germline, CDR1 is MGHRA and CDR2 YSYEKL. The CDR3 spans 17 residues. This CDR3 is CASSQDGTGRTPYEQYF. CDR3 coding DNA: TGCGCCAGCAGCCAAGACGGGACAGGTCGGACCCCCTACGAGCAGTACTTC.

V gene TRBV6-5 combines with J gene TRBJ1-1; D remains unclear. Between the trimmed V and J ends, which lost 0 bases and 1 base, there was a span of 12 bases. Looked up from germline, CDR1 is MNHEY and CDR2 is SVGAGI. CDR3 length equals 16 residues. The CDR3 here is CASSYSGLGRNTEAFF. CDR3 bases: TGTGCCAGCAGTTACTCCGGACTGGGAAGGAACACTGAAGCTTTCTTT.

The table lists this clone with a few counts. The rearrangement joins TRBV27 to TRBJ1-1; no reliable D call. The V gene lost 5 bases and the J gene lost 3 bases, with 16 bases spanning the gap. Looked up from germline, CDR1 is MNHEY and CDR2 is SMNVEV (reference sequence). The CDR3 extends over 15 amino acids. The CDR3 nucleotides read TGTGCCAGCAGTCCGCAGAATGGAGTGCACACTGAAGCTTTCTTT. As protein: CASSPQNGVHTEAFF.

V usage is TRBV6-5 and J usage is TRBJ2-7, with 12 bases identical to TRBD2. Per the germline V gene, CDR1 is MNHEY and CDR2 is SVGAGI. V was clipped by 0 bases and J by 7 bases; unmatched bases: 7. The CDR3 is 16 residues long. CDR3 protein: CASSYSSTSGSTEQYF. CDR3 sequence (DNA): TGTGCCAGCAGTTACTCATCGACTAGCGGGAGTACGGAGCAGTACTTC.